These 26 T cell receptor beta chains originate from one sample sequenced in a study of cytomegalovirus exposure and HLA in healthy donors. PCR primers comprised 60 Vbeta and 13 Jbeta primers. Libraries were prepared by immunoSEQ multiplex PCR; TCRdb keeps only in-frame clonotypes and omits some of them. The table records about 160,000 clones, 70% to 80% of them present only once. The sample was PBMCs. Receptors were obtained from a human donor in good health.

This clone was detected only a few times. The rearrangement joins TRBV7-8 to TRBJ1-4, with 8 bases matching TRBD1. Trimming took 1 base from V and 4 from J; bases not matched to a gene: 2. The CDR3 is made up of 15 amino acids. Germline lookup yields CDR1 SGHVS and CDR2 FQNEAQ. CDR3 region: CASSLGGQVNEKLFF. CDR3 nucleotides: TGTGCCAGCAGCTTAGGGGGACAGGTTAATGAAAAACTGTTTTTT. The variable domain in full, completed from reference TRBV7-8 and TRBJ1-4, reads GAGVSQSPRYKVAKRGQDVALRCDPISGHVSLFWYQQALGQGPEFLTYFQNEAQLDKSGLPSDRFFAERPEGSVSTLKIQRTQQEDSAVYLCASSLGGQVNEKLFFGSGTQLSVL.

This CDR3 reads CASSLNRQGGSADTQYF. DNA of the CDR3: TGTGCCAGCAGCCTCAACCGACAGGGTGGCAGCGCAGATACGCAGTATTTT. The rearrangement joins TRBV13 to TRBJ2-3; 7 positions agree with TRBD1. Per germline, CDR1 PRHDT and CDR2 FYEKMQ (reference sequence). This CDR3 has 17 amino acids. V shed 5 bases and J 4 bases; nucleotides not matched to a gene: 15.

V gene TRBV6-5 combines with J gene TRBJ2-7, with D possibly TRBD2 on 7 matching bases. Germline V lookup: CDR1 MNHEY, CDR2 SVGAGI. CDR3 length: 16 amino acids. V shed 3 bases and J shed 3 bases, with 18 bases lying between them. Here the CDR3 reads CASSYAGALGFYEQYF. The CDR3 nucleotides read TGTGCCAGCAGTTATGCGGGGGCACTGGGTTTCTACGAGCAGTACTTC.

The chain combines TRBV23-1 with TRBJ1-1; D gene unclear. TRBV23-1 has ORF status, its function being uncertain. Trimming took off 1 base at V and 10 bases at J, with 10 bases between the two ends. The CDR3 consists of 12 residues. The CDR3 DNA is TGCGCCAGCAGTCAATGGCCTTCAGGAGCTTTCTTT. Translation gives CASSQWPSGAFF.

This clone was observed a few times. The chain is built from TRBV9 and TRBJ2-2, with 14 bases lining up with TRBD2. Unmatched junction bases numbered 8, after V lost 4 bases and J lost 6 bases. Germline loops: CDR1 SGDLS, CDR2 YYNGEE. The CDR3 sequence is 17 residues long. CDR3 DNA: TGTGCCAGCAGCCCCGGACTAGCGGGAGGTTGGCCCGGGGAGCTGTTTTTT. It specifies CASSPGLAGGWPGELFF. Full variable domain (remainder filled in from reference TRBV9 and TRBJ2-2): DSGVTQTPKHLITATGQRVTLRCSPRSGDLSVYWYQQSLDQGLQFLIQYYNGEERAKGNILERFSAQQFPDLHSELNLSSLELGDSALYFCASSPGLAGGWPGELFFGEGSRLTVL.

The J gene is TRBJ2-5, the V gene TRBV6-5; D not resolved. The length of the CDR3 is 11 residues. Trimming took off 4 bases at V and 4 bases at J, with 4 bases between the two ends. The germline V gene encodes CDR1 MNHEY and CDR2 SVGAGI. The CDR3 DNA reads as TGTGCCAGCAGTTCGGTAGAGACCCAGTACTTC. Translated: CASSSVETQYF.

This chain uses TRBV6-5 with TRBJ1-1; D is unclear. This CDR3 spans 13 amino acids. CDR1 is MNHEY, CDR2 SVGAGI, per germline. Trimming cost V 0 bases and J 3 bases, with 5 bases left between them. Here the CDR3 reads CASSYSGHTEAFF. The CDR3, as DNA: TGTGCCAGCAGTTACTCGGGCCACACTGAAGCTTTCTTT.

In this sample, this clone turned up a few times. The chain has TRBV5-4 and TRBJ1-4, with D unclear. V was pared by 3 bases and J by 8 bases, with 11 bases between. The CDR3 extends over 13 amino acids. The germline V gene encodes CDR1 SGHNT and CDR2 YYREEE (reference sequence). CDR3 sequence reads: CASSWEAEEKLFF. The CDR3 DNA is TGTGCCAGCAGCTGGGAGGCGGAAGAAAAACTGTTTTTT. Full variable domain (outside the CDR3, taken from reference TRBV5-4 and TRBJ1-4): ETGVTQSPTHLIKTRGQQVTLRCSSQSGHNTVSWYQQALGQGPQFIFQYYREEENGRGNFPPRFSGLQFPNYSSELNVNALELDDSALYLCASSWEAEEKLFFGSGTQLSVL.

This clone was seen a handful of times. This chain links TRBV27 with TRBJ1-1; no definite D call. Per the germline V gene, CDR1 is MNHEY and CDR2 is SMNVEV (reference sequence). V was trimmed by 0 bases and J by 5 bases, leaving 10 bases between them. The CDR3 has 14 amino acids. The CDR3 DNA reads TGTGCCAGCAGTTTATCAGTTCGGGTTACTGAAGCTTTCTTT. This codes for CASSLSVRVTEAFF.

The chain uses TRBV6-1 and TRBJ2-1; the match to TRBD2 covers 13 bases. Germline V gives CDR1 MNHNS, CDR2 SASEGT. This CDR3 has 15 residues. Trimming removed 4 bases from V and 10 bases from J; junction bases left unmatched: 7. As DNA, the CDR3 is TGTGCCAGCAGTGTTACTAGCGGGGGGGCCATAGAGCAGTTCTTC. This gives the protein CASSVTSGGAIEQFF.

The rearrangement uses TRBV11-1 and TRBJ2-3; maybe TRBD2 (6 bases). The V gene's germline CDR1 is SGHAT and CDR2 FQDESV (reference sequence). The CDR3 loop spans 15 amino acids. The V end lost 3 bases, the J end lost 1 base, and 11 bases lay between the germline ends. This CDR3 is CASSFTGAGTDTQYF. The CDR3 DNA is TGTGCCAGCAGCTTCACGGGAGCGGGCACAGATACGCAGTATTTT. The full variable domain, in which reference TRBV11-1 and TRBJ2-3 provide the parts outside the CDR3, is EAEVAQSPRYKITEKSQAVAFWCDPISGHATLYWYRQILGQGPELLVQFQDESVVDDSQLPKDRFSAERLKGVDSTLKIQPAELGDSAMYLCASSFTGAGTDTQYFGPGTRLTVL.

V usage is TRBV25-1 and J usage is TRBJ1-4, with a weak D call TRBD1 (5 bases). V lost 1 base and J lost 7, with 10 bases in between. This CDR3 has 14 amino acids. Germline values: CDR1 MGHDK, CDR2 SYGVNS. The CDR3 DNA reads TGTGCCAGCAGTGAATTCGGGGGGGGTGAAAAACTGTTTTTT. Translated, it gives CASSEFGGGEKLFF.

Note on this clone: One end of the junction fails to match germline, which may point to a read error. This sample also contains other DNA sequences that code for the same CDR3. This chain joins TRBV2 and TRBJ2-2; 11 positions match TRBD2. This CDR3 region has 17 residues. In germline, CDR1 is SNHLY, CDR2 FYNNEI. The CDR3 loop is CASSDSRLAGNPGELFF. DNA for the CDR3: TGTGCCAGCAGTGATTCAAGACTAGCGGGAAACCCCGGGGAGTTGTTTTTT.

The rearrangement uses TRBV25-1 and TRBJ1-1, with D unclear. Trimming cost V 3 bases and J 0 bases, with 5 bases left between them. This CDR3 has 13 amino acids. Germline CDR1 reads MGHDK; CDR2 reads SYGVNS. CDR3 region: CASSDGMNTEAFF. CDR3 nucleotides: TGTGCCAGCAGTGACGGGATGAACACTGAAGCTTTCTTT.

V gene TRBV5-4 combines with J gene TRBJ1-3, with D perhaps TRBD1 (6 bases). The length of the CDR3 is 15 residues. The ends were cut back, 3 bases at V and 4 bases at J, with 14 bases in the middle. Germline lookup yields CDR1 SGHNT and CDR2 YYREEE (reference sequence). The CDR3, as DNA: TGTGCCAGCAGCTACACACAGGGAGCCGGAAACACCATATATTTT. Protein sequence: CASSYTQGAGNTIYF.

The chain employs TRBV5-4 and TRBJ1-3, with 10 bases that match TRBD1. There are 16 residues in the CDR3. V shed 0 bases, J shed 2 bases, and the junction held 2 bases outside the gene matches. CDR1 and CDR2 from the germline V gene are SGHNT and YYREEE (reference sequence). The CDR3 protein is CASSLGGTGAGNTIYF. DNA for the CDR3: TGTGCCAGCAGCTTGGGTGGGACAGGGGCTGGAAACACCATATATTTT.

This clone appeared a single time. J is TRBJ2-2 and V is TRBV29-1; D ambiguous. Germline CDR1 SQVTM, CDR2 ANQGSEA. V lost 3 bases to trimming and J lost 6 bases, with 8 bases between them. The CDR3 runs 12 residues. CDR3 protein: CSVDPRAGELFF. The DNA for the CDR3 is TGCAGCGTTGACCCCCGGGCCGGGGAGCTGTTTTTT.

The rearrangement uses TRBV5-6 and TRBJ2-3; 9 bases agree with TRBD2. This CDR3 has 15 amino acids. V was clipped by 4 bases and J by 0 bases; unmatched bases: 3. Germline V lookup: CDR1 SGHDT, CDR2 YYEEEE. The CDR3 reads CASSPGTSSTDTQYF. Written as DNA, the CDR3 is TGTGCCAGCAGCCCCGGGACTAGCAGCACAGATACGCAGTATTTT.

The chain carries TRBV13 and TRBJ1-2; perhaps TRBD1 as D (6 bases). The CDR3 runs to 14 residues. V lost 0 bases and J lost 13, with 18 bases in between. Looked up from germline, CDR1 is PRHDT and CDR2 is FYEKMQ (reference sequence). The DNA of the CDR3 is TGTGCCAGCAGCTTAGGTCCGGGACAAGAAGGTTGCACCTTC. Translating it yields CASSLGPGQEGCTF. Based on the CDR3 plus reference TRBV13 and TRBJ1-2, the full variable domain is AAGVIQSPRHLIKEKRETATLKCYPIPRHDTVYWYQQGPGQDPQFLISFYEKMQSDKGSIPDRFSAQQFSDYHSELNMSSLELGDSALYFCASSLGPGQEGCTFGSGTRLTVV.

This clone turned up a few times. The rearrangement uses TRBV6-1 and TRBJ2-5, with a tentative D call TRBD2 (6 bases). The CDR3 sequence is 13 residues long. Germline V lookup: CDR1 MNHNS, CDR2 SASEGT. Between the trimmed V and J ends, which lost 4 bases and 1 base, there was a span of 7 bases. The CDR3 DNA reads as TGTGCCAGCAGTGGGGGACTCCAAGAGACCCAGTACTTC. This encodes CASSGGLQETQYF.

The CDR3 is CASIKPGLRDYTQYF. The CDR3 DNA reads as TGTGCCAGCATTAAACCGGGACTCCGTGATTATACGCAGTATTTT. This chain uses TRBV6-1 with TRBJ2-3; TRBD2 might be the D (6 bases). Germline lookup yields CDR1 MNHNS and CDR2 SASEGT. Trimming left V 7 bases short and J 7 bases short, with 21 bases between. This CDR3 spans 15 amino acids.

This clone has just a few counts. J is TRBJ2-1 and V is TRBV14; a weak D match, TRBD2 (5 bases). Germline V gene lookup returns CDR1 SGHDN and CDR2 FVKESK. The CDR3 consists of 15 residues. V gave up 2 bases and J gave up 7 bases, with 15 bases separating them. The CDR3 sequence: CASSQQNHGGNEQFF. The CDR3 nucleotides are TGTGCCAGCAGCCAACAAAACCACGGCGGGAATGAGCAGTTCTTC.

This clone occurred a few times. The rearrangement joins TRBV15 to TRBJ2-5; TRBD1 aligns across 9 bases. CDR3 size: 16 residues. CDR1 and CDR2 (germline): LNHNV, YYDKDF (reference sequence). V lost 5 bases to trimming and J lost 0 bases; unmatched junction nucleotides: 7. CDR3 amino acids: CATSGPGTGYQETQYF. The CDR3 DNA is TGTGCCACCAGCGGACCCGGGACAGGGTACCAAGAGACCCAGTACTTC.

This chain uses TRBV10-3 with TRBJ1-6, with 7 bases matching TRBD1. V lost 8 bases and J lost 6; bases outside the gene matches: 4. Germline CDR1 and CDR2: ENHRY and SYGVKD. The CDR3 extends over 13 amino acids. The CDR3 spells CAISTGSNSPLHF. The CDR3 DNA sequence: TGTGCCATCTCGACAGGGTCTAATTCACCCCTCCACTTT.

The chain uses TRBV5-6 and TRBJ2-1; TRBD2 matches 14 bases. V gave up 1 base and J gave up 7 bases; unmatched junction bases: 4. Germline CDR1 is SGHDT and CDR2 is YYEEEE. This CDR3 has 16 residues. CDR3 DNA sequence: TGTGCCAGCAGCTTGCGACTAGCGGGGGGGCGTAATGAGCAGTTCTTC. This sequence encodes CASSLRLAGGRNEQFF. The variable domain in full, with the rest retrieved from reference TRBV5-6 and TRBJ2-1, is DAGVTQSPTHLIKTRGQQVTLRCSPKSGHDTVSWYQQALGQGPQFIFQYYEEEERQRGNFPDRFSGHQFPNYSSELNVNALLLGDSALYLCASSLRLAGGRNEQFFGPGTRLTVL.

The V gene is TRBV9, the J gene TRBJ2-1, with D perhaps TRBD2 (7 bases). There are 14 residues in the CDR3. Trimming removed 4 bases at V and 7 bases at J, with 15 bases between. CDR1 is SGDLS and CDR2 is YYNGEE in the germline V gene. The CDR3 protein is CASSRRTRGNEQFF. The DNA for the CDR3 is TGTGCCAGCAGCCGAAGGACTAGGGGGAATGAGCAGTTCTTC.